A selection of T cell receptor beta chains follows, all from one sample in a study of T cell responses to AZD1222 COVID-19 vaccine. Profiled with immunoSEQ multiplex PCR; TCRdb holds only in-frame clones, not every one. The data show approximately 180,000 clones, 70% to 90% seen once. This sample comprised peripheral blood, obtained on day 0 of AZD1222 vaccination. The source is an adult in good health. The CDR3 runs from the conserved cysteine through the conserved F or W. The order of the fields is J gene, V gene, clone size, D gene, CDR3 protein, CDR3 DNA. D genes are given only for firm matches. Size is stated for part of the rows, as once, few or many counts, or as a class when the clone is expanded.

TRBJ2-7,TRBV16,.,TRBD1,CASKIGQGVGEQYF,TGTGCCAGCAAGATTGGGCAGGGGGTTGGAGAGCAGTACTTC
TRBJ1-4,TRBV3-1/TRBV3-2,.,.,CASSQDVFVYEKLFF,TGTGCCAGCAGCCAAGATGTCTTTGTCTATGAAAAACTGTTTTTT
TRBJ2-2,TRBV5-4,.,.,CASSLGHGYTGELFF,TGTGCCAGCAGCTTAGGGCACGGATACACCGGGGAGCTGTTTTTT
TRBJ2-5,TRBV7-9,.,TRBD2,CASSHPGLAGVETQYF,TGTGCCAGCAGCCACCCGGGACTAGCGGGAGTTGAGACCCAGTACTTC
TRBJ1-2,TRBV30,.,TRBD1,CAWSRQGADGYTF,TGTGCCTGGAGCCGACAGGGGGCGGATGGCTACACCTTC
TRBJ1-4,TRBV20-1,.,.,CSASLVGPREKLFF,TGCAGTGCTAGTCTTGTGGGCCCGCGGGAAAAACTGTTTTTT
TRBJ2-7,TRBV6-1,.,TRBD2,CASSGYNATSGRRYEQYF,TGTGCCAGCAGTGGGTACAATGCGACTAGCGGGAGACGGTACGAGCAGTACTTC
TRBJ2-1,TRBV6-5,.,.,CASRLLRESGEQFF,TGTGCCAGCAGGCTACTCCGGGAGAGTGGTGAGCAGTTCTTC
TRBJ2-5,TRBV18,.,TRBD1,CASSLQGATEEETQYF,TGTGCCAGCTCGCTACAGGGGGCGACAGAAGAGGAGACCCAGTACTTC
TRBJ1-2,TRBV7-9,few,.,CASSLAAAGGYTF,TGTGCCAGCAGCTTAGCGGCCGCGGGGGGCTACACCTTC
TRBJ1-5,TRBV3-1/TRBV3-2,.,.,CASSPSRQRGNQPQHF,TGTGCCAGCAGCCCCTCCCGACAGAGGGGGAATCAGCCCCAGCATTTT
TRBJ2-1,TRBV11-3,.,TRBD2,CASSPKTSGGILNEQFF,TGTGCCAGCAGCCCCAAGACTAGCGGGGGAATCCTTAATGAGCAGTTCTTC
TRBJ2-7,TRBV4-3,.,TRBD1,CASSQVGTVSYEQYF,TGCGCCAGCAGCCAAGTAGGGACAGTCTCCTACGAGCAGTACTTC